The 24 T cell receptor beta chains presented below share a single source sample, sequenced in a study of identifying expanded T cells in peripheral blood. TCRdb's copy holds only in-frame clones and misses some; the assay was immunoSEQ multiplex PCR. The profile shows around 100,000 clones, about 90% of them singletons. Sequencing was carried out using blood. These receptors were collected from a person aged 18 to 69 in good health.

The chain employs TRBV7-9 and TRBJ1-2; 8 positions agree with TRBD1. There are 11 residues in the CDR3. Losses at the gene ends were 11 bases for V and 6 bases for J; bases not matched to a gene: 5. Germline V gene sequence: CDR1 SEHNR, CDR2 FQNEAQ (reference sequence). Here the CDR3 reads CASQGADGYTF. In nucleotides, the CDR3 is TGTGCCTCTCAGGGGGCTGATGGCTACACCTTC.

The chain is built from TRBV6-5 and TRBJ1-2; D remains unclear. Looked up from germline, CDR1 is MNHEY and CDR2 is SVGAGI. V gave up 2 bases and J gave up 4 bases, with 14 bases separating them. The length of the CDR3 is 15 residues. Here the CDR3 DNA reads TGTGCCAGCAGTTACAACGAGAAGGGCTTCTATGGCTACACCTTC. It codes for CASSYNEKGFYGYTF.

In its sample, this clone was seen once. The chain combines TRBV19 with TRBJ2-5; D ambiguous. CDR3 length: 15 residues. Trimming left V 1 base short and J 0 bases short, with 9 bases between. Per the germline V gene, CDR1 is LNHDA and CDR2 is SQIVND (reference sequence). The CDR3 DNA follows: TGTGCCAGTAGTATAGGAAGGATGTACCAAGAGACCCAGTACTTC. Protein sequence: CASSIGRMYQETQYF.

The CDR3 sequence is CASRQHATANTGELFF. CDR3 in DNA: TGTGCCAGCAGGCAGCATGCGACAGCGAACACCGGGGAGCTGTTTTTT. This sequence joins TRBV2 and TRBJ2-2; maybe TRBD1 (5 bases). From germline, CDR1 is SNHLY and CDR2 FYNNEI. The CDR3 is 16 amino acids. Trimming took off 6 bases at V and 0 bases at J, with 14 bases between the two ends.

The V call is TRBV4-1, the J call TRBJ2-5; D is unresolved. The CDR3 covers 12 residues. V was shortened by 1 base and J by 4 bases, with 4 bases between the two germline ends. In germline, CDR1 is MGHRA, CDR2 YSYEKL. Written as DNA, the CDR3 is TGCGCCAGCAGCCAAGTTCGAGAGACCCAGTACTTC. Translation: CASSQVRETQYF.

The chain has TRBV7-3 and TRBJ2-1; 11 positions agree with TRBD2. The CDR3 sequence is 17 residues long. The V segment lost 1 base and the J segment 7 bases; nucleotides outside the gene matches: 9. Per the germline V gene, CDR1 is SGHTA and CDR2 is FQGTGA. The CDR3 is CASSLNPLAGGQNEQFF. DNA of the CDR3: TGTGCCAGCAGCTTAAATCCGCTAGCGGGAGGTCAAAATGAGCAGTTCTTC.

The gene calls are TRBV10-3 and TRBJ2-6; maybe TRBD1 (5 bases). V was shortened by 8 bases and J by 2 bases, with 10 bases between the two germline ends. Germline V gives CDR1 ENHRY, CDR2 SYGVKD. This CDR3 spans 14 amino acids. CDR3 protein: CAIAGATGANVLTF. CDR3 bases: TGTGCCATCGCTGGGGCAACTGGGGCCAACGTCCTGACTTTC.

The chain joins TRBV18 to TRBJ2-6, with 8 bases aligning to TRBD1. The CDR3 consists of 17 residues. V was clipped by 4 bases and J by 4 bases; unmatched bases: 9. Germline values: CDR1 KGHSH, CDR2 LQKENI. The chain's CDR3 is CASSRAGGAYGANVLTF. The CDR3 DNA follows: TGTGCCAGCTCACGGGCAGGGGGCGCTTACGGGGCCAACGTCCTGACTTTC.

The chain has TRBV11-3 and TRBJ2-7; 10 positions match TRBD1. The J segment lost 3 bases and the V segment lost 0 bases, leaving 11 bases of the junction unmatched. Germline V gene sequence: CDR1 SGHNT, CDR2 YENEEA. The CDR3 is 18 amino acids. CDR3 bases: TGTGCCAGCAGCTTAGACCCCCTTTGGGGACAGGGGAACTACGAGCAGTACTTC. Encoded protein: CASSLDPLWGQGNYEQYF.

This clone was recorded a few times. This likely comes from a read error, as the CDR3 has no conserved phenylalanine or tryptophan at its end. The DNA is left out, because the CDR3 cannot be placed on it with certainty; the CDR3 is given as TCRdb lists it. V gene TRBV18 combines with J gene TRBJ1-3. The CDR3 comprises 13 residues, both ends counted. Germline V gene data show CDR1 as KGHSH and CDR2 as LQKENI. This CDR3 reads CASSPPIWQALDL.

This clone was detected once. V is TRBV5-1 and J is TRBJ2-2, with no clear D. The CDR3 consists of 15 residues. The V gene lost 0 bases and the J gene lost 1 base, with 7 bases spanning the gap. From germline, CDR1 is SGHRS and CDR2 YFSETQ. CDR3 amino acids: CASSLDQMNTGELFF. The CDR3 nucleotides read TGCGCCAGCAGCTTGGACCAGATGAACACCGGGGAGCTGTTTTTT.

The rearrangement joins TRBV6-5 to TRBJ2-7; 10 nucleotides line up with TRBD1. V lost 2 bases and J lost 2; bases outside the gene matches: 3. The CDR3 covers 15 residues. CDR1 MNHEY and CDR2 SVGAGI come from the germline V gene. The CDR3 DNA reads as TGTGCCAGCAGTTACGGGACAGGGGAAACCTACGAGCAGTACTTC. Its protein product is CASSYGTGETYEQYF.

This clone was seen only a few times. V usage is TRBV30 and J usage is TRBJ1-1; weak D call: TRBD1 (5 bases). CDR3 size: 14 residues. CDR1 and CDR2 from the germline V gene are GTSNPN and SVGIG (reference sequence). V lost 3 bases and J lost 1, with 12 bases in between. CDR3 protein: CAWSKTDRNTEAFF. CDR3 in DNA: TGTGCCTGGAGCAAGACAGATAGGAACACTGAAGCTTTCTTT.

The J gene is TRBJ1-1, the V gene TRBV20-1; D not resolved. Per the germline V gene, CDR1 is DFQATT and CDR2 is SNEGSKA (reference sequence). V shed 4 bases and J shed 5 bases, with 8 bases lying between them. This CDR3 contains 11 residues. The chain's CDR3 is CSATVETEAFF. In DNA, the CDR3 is TGCAGTGCTACGGTGGAGACTGAAGCTTTCTTT.

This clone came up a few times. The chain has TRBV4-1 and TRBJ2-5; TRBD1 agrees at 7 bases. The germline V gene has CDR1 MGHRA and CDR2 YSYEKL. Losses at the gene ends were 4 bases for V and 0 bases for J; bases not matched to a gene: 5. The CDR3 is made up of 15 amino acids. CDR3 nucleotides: TGCGCCAGCAGCCCATCGACAGGGAACCAAGAGACCCAGTACTTC. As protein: CASSPSTGNQETQYF.

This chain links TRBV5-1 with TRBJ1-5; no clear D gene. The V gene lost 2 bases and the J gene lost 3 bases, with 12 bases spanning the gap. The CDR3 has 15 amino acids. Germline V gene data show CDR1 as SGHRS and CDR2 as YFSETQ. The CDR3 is CASSLLPGDNQPQHF. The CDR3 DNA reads TGCGCCAGCAGCTTATTGCCAGGCGACAATCAGCCCCAGCATTTT.

CDR3 sequence reads: CASSPMGVNEQFF. DNA of the CDR3: TGTGCCAGCTCACCAATGGGGGTCAATGAGCAGTTCTTC. The V gene is TRBV18, the J gene TRBJ2-1; D may be TRBD1 or TRBD2 (5 bases each). The CDR3 loop spans 13 amino acids. CDR1 and CDR2 from the germline V gene are KGHSH and LQKENI. With 2 bases removed from V and 6 bases from J, the gap between germline ends came to 8 bases.

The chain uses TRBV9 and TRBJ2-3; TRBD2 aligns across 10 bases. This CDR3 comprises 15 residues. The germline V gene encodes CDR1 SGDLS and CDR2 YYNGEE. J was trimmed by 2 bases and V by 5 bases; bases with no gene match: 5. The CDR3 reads CASRPSGGPTDTQYF. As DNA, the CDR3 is TGTGCCAGCAGGCCTAGCGGGGGCCCCACAGATACGCAGTATTTT.

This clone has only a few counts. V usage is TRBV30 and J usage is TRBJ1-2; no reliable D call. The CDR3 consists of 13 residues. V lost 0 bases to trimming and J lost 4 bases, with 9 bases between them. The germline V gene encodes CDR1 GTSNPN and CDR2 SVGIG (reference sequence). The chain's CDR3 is CAWSVESSYGYTF. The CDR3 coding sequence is TGTGCCTGGAGTGTGGAGAGTTCCTATGGCTACACCTTC.

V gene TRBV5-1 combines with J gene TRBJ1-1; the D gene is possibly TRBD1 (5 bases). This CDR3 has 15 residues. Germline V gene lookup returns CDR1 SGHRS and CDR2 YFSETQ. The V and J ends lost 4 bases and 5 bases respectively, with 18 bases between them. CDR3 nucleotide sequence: TGCGCCAGCAGCCCCAAATATGCGGGGCCGACTGAAGCTTTCTTT. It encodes CASSPKYAGPTEAFF.

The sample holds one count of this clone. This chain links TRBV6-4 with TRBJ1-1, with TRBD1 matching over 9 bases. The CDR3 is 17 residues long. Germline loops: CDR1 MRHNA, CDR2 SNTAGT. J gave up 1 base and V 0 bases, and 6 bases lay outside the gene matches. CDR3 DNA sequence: TGTGCCAGCAGTGACTCACAGGGGGCCGGGGGGAACACTGAAGCTTTCTTT. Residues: CASSDSQGAGGNTEAFF.

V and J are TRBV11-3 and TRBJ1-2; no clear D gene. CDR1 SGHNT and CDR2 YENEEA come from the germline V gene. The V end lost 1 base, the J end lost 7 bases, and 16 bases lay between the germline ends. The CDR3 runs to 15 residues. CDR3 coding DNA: TGTGCCAGCAGCTTAGGTCGGGGAAGGTCCCCTGGCTACACCTTC. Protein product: CASSLGRGRSPGYTF.

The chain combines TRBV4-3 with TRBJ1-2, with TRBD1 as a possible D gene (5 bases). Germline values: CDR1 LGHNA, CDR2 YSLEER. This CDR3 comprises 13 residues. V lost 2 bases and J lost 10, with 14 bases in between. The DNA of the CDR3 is TGCGCCAGCAGCCAACAACCCCAGGGCGACTACACCTTC. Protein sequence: CASSQQPQGDYTF.

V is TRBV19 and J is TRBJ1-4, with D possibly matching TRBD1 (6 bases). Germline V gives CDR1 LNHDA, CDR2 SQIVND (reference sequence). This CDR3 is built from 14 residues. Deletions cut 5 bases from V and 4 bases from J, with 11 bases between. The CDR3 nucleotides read TGTGCCAGTAGTTTCGGAGGGGGTAATGAAAAACTGTTTTTT. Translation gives CASSFGGGNEKLFF. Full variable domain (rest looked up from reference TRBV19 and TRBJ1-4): DGGITQSPKYLFRKEGQNVTLSCEQNLNHDAMYWYRQDPGQGLRLIYYSQIVNDFQKGDIAEGYSVSREKKESFPLTVTSAQKNPTAFYLCASSFGGGNEKLFFGSGTQLSVL.